This T cell receptor (beta chain) appears in the sequencing data of a study of blood T cell dynamics during melanoma immunotherapy. Across the whole study: Patients with metastatic melanoma got pembrolizumab or nivolumab-ipilimumab as first-line care.

Clones were sequenced by immunoSEQ multiplex PCR, and TCRdb holds only the in-frame ones, with some missing. The sample holds some 600 clones; under 70% are singletons and the top ten take roughly 33%. Noted time point: week 3, after first cycle of checkpoint inhibitor. The receptor was isolated from a human donor with melanoma. Sequenced material: central memory CD8+ T cells from blood, taken from a patient treated with checkpoint blockade.

This CDR3 is CASSSTLVGNTIYF. As DNA, the CDR3 is TGTGCCAGCAGCTCCACCCTAGTGGGAAACACCATATATTTT. The chain combines TRBV11-3 with TRBJ1-3; D remains unclear. CDR1 is SGHNT, CDR2 YENEEA, per germline. V shed 4 bases and J shed 4 bases, with 11 bases lying between them. The CDR3 runs to 14 residues.